Following are 22 T cell receptor beta chains from one sample sequenced in a study of human T cells and chemical hapten exposure (dated by TCRdb to about 2021). The library was generated by RACE. These reads were obtained on a NextSeq 500. The public reads were reprocessed in TCRdb via fastp at Q25 and MiXCR, keeping in-frame beta chains. Every entry covers one CDR3 protein and lists the most common genes and DNA from its rows. The table for this sample lists under 100,000 distinct CDR3 sequences; about 10% of them were counted only once. The top ten constitute 4.5% to 5% of the sample. What the time point label conveys for this sample: patch test 2, 6 weeks after DPC sensitization. This specimen's treatment or condition label, interpreted: therapeutic diphenylcyclopropenone sensitization with weekly scalp DPC. The sample was whole blood, taken in connection with sensitization to the hapten diphenylcyclopropenone (DPC). These receptors were taken from a woman aged 50 to 65 with alopecia areata. Some clones in this sample may be carry-over from other donors' samples.

This clonotype was counted many times. The rearrangement links TRBV11-2 to TRBJ1-2; D is unclear. This CDR3 contains 16 residues. V lost 5 bases and J lost 0, with 16 bases in between. Germline CDR1 and CDR2: SGHAT and FQNNGV. DNA of the CDR3: TGTGCCAGCAGCCCCCGGACGGGGAGGCCTAACTATGGCTACACCTTC. It encodes CASSPRTGRPNYGYTF.

This clonotype was seen repeatedly, ten times or more. V and J are TRBV20-1 and TRBJ2-1, with D possibly matching TRBD2 (5 bases). The V end was cut by 5 bases, the J end by 0 bases, with 11 bases between. Per the germline V gene, CDR1 is DFQATT and CDR2 is SNEGSKA (reference sequence). This CDR3 region has 14 residues. The CDR3 spells CSAPSRSSYNEQFF. For the CDR3, the DNA is TGCAGTGCTCCTAGCAGGAGCTCCTACAATGAGCAGTTCTTC.

This clonotype showed up many times. This rearrangement joins TRBV6-1 to TRBJ1-5, with a weak D call TRBD1 (5 bases). Trimming stripped 4 bases from V and 3 bases from J, with 7 bases between. Germline lookup yields CDR1 MNHNS and CDR2 SASEGT. The CDR3 spans 13 residues. The CDR3 here is CASSGQFNQPQHF. The DNA for the CDR3 is TGTGCCAGCAGTGGACAGTTCAATCAGCCCCAGCATTTT.

CDR3 in DNA: TGTGCCACCAGATCGACAGGGACCACTGAAGCTTTCTTT. It codes for CATRSTGTTEAFF. The gene calls are TRBV24-1 and TRBJ1-1, with 7 positions matching TRBD1. V lost 7 bases to trimming and J lost 4 bases; unmatched junction nucleotides: 5. CDR3 length equals 13 residues. Germline assignment: CDR1 KGHDR and CDR2 SFDVKD.

This clonotype was detected ten times or more. The rearrangement uses TRBV11-2 and TRBJ2-5, with D tentatively TRBD1 or TRBD2 (5 bases each). CDR1 SGHAT and CDR2 FQNNGV come from the germline V gene. The CDR3 is made up of 19 amino acids. Trimming stripped 4 bases from V and 3 bases from J, with 27 bases between. CDR3 coding DNA: TGTGCCAGCAGCTCGTACCCCCGAATCCGGGACGGCCCCGAAGAGACCCAGTACTTC. This gives the protein CASSSYPRIRDGPEETQYF.

Ten or more counts support this clonotype. V usage is TRBV4-3 and J usage is TRBJ2-6; D gene uncertain. Trimming removed 4 bases from V and 0 bases from J, with 7 bases in between. This CDR3 region has 15 residues. Germline V gene lookup returns CDR1 LGHNA and CDR2 YSLEER. In nucleotides, the CDR3 is TGCGCCAGCAGCCCCCAGGACTCTGGGGCCAACGTCCTGACTTTC. Its translation: CASSPQDSGANVLTF.

This clonotype appeared many times. This sequence joins TRBV12-3 or TRBV12-4 and TRBJ2-1; possibly TRBD2 for D (6 bases). The CDR3 is 14 residues long. Deletions cut 10 bases from V and 7 bases from J, with 20 bases between. The CDR3 coding sequence is TGTGCCACCAATAGCGTTGGGGCGGGAAATGAGCAGTTCTTC. Its translation is CATNSVGAGNEQFF.

As concerns this clonotype: A junction end diverges from the germline sequence, so it may reflect a read error. The CDR3 nucleotides read TGTGCCTGCAGCTTAGAGTCCGATACGCAGTATTTT. It yields the protein CACSLESDTQYF. The chain recombines TRBV7-9 with TRBJ2-3; D uncertain. The CDR3 consists of 12 residues. CDR1 and CDR2 (germline): SEHNR, FQNEAQ (reference sequence).

This clonotype was seen many times. The chain employs TRBV19 and TRBJ1-4; D uncertain. The CDR3 extends over 14 amino acids. The V gene's germline CDR1 is LNHDA and CDR2 SQIVND (reference sequence). Trimming pared 5 bases from V and 6 bases from J, leaving 13 bases between. CDR3 amino acids: CASSPRKDHEKLFF. CDR3 DNA sequence: TGTGCCAGTAGTCCTCGGAAGGACCATGAAAAACTGTTTTTT.

This clonotype has ten or more counts. V usage is TRBV28 and J usage is TRBJ2-7; D not certain. The CDR3 is 12 residues long. Germline CDR1 MDHEN, CDR2 SYDVKM. Trimming pared 1 base from V and 3 bases from J, leaving 4 bases between. For the CDR3, the DNA is TGTGCCAGCAGTTTATACGGCTACGAGCAGTACTTC. Translating gives CASSLYGYEQYF. Variable domain in full (rest from reference TRBV28 and TRBJ2-7): DVKVTQSSRYLVKRTGEKVFLECVQDMDHENMFWYRQDPGLGLRLIYFSYDVKMKEKGDIPEGYSVSREKKERFSLILESASTNQTSMYLCASSLYGYEQYFGPGTRLTVT.

This clonotype was observed a handful of times. The chain carries TRBV6-5 and TRBJ1-2; D possibly corresponds to TRBD1 (6 bases). Germline assignment: CDR1 MNHEY and CDR2 SVGAGI. Trimming shortened V by 3 bases and J by 3 bases, and 11 bases separated the two germline ends. CDR3 length: 14 residues. The chain's CDR3 is CASSYFAGDYGYTF. As DNA, the CDR3 is TGTGCCAGCAGTTATTTCGCAGGGGACTATGGCTACACCTTC.

This clonotype was counted between two and nine times. V gene TRBV7-2 combines with J gene TRBJ2-3; no firm D call. CDR3 size: 12 residues. Trimming shortened V by 4 bases and J by 2 bases, and 4 bases separated the two germline ends. Germline V gene data show CDR1 as SGHTA and CDR2 as FQGNSA. DNA for the CDR3: TGTGCCAGCAGCTCACACACAGATACGCAGTATTTT. Its translation: CASSSHTDTQYF.

V and J are TRBV4-1 and TRBJ2-1; D remains unclear. The germline V and J ends were trimmed by 3 bases and 6 bases, with 12 bases remaining between them. The germline gives CDR1 MGHRA, CDR2 YSYEKL. CDR3 length: 14 amino acids. This CDR3 is CASSHARVVNEQFF. DNA for the CDR3: TGCGCCAGCAGCCATGCCCGAGTGGTCAATGAGCAGTTCTTC.

This clonotype was seen only a few times. The chain carries TRBV20-1 and TRBJ2-7; the match to TRBD1 covers 12 bases. Germline trimming cut 6 bases from V and 4 bases from J; bases unmatched to any gene: 10. The CDR3 extends over 15 amino acids. Germline V gives CDR1 DFQATT, CDR2 SNEGSKA (reference sequence). Written as DNA, the CDR3 is TGCAGTGCCCCCCGGGACAGGGGGCTTAAGTACGAGCAGTACTTC. Translating gives CSAPRDRGLKYEQYF.

The chain carries TRBV29-1 and TRBJ2-7; D is ambiguous. There are 11 residues in the CDR3. The ends were cut back, 2 bases at V and 4 bases at J, with 6 bases in the middle. Germline V gene data show CDR1 as SQVTM and CDR2 as ANQGSEA. This CDR3 reads CSVELEYEQYF. The CDR3 DNA follows: TGCAGCGTTGAATTAGAGTACGAGCAGTACTTC.

This clonotype was detected ten times or more. The genes are TRBV18 and TRBJ2-1, with 14 bases aligning to TRBD2. Germline V gives CDR1 KGHSH, CDR2 LQKENI. This CDR3 contains 20 residues. V lost 3 bases, J lost 2 bases, and 12 bases stayed unmatched. The CDR3 DNA is TGTGCCAGCTCACCCGCCGGGACTAGCGGGAGTGTAGGAACCTACAATGAGCAGTTCTTC. Translating it yields CASSPAGTSGSVGTYNEQFF. Looking up the rest from reference TRBV18 and TRBJ2-1 gives the full variable domain: NAGVMQNPRHLVRRRGQEARLRCSPMKGHSHVYWYRQLPEEGLKFMVYLQKENIIDESGMPKERFSAEFPKEGPSILRIQQVVRGDSAAYFCASSPAGTSGSVGTYNEQFFGPGTRLTVL.

The chain employs TRBV2 and TRBJ1-1; D call uncertain. The CDR3 runs 13 residues. V gave up 6 bases and J gave up 1 base, with 9 bases separating them. Germline V gene lookup returns CDR1 SNHLY and CDR2 FYNNEI. As DNA, the CDR3 is TGTGCCAGCAGATACAGAACGAACACTGAAGCTTTCTTT. Protein product: CASRYRTNTEAFF.

The genes are TRBV6-5 and TRBJ2-7; maybe TRBD1 (5 bases). Per the germline V gene, CDR1 is MNHEY and CDR2 is SVGAGI. The CDR3 consists of 12 residues. V lost 6 bases and J 3 bases, leaving 9 bases between the germline ends. CDR3 sequence: CASRPDSYEQYF. The CDR3 coding sequence is TGTGCCAGCAGACCCGACAGCTACGAGCAGTACTTC.

This clonotype turned up a few times. The chain is built from TRBV9 and TRBJ2-6; maybe TRBD1 (5 bases). The CDR3 spans 16 residues. V lost 3 bases and J 0 bases, leaving 10 bases between the germline ends. Germline loops: CDR1 SGDLS, CDR2 YYNGEE. The CDR3 reads CASSDTGYSGANVLTF. In DNA form, the CDR3 reads TGTGCCAGCAGCGATACAGGTTACTCTGGGGCCAACGTCCTGACTTTC.

The V call is TRBV5-6, the J call TRBJ1-2, with D possibly being TRBD1 (6 bases). With 3 bases removed from V and 1 base from J, the gap between germline ends came to 13 bases. The CDR3 sequence is 15 residues long. Germline V gene data show CDR1 as SGHDT and CDR2 as YYEEEE. CDR3 loop: CASSSTGQINYGYTF. The CDR3 nucleotides are TGTGCCAGCAGCTCAACGGGACAAATTAACTATGGCTACACCTTC.

This clonotype showed up many times. The rearrangement joins TRBV7-8 to TRBJ2-2; D is ambiguous. Germline CDR1 SGHVS, CDR2 FQNEAQ. This CDR3 comprises 14 residues. The ends were cut back, 1 base at V and 2 bases at J, with 5 bases in the middle. CDR3 sequence: CASSLGDNTGELFF. The CDR3 DNA follows: TGTGCCAGCAGCTTAGGAGATAACACCGGGGAGCTGTTTTTT.

V is TRBV30 and J is TRBJ2-1; D is ambiguous. Trimming stripped 0 bases from V and 9 bases from J, with 6 bases between. The CDR3 contains 11 residues. Germline CDR1 is GTSNPN and CDR2 is SVGIG (reference sequence). This CDR3 reads CAWSVRGEQFF. DNA for the CDR3: TGTGCCTGGAGTGTCCGCGGTGAGCAGTTCTTC.